The 22 T cell receptor beta chains below come from one sample, sequenced in a study of sequential checkpoint blockade in melanoma. Treatment defined: randomized to nivolumab then ipilimumab (arm A) or the reverse (arm B). Generated by immunoSEQ multiplex PCR, the TCRdb table keeps only in-frame clones and is missing some. Here the sample spans some 20,000 clones, around 75% being singletons. Source: CD8+ T cells sorted from blood (inferred from file names), taken from a patient given nivolumab and ipilimumab in sequence. The receptors were gathered from a human donor with melanoma.

Here the CDR3 DNA reads TGTGCCTGGAGGAACCGCGGGGACTATGGCTACACCTTC. Protein: CAWRNRGDYGYTF. The rearrangement links TRBV30 to TRBJ1-2; D not resolved. In germline, CDR1 is GTSNPN, CDR2 SVGIG (reference sequence). This CDR3 contains 13 residues. V lost 3 bases and J lost 3, with 11 bases in between.

This clone was recorded once. The chain joins TRBV5-6 to TRBJ2-7; 7 bases match TRBD1. Looked up from germline, CDR1 is SGHDT and CDR2 is YYEEEE. Trimming cost V 3 bases and J 3 bases; bases outside gene matches: 6. The CDR3 has 14 residues. The CDR3, as DNA: TGTGCCAGCAGCTCGTCCGGGACAGTCTACGAGCAGTACTTC. This sequence encodes CASSSSGTVYEQYF. The full variable domain, with the rest looked up from reference TRBV5-6 and TRBJ2-7, is DAGVTQSPTHLIKTRGQQVTLRCSPKSGHDTVSWYQQALGQGPQFIFQYYEEEERQRGNFPDRFSGHQFPNYSSELNVNALLLGDSALYLCASSSSGTVYEQYFGPGTRLTVT.

This clone was recorded once. The chain links TRBV4-2 to TRBJ1-3; 8 bases agree with TRBD1. Trimming cost V 0 bases and J 8 bases; bases outside gene matches: 3. CDR3 length: 14 residues. Germline loops: CDR1 LGHNA, CDR2 YNFKEQ. The CDR3 protein is CASSQEDRGHTIYF. The DNA for the CDR3 is TGTGCCAGCAGCCAAGAAGACAGGGGTCACACCATATATTTT.

The chain combines TRBV6-1 with TRBJ2-7; TRBD2 is a possible D gene (5 bases). Trimming removed 7 bases at V and 4 bases at J, with 14 bases between. Germline V CDR1 and CDR2: MNHNS, SASEGT. The CDR3 covers 13 residues. The CDR3 reads CASTERILYEQYF. The CDR3 DNA sequence: TGTGCCAGCACCGAGCGGATTCTATACGAGCAGTACTTC.

This clone was seen only a few times. The chain uses TRBV28 and TRBJ2-7, with TRBD2 as a possible D gene (6 bases). V was clipped by 2 bases and J by 3 bases, with 11 bases between them. The CDR3 is 14 residues long. Germline V gene lookup returns CDR1 MDHEN and CDR2 SYDVKM. CDR3 sequence (DNA): TGTGCCAGCAGTTTAGCGGGACCGGGCTACGAGCAGTACTTC. Amino acid sequence: CASSLAGPGYEQYF.

The chain uses TRBV27 and TRBJ2-2; D is possibly TRBD1 (7 bases). Trimming stripped 8 bases from V and 0 bases from J, with 10 bases between. The germline V gene has CDR1 MNHEY and CDR2 SMNVEV (reference sequence). This CDR3 comprises 14 residues. As DNA, the CDR3 is TGTGCCAGCGGGGGGACAGCGAACACCGGGGAGCTGTTTTTT. Translating gives CASGGTANTGELFF.

Turning to this clone: Other DNA sequences within the sample encode an identical CDR3. This chain connects TRBV29-1 to TRBJ2-6; tentatively, D is TRBD2 (5 bases). The CDR3 has 15 amino acids. Trimming removed 2 bases from V and 4 bases from J, with 12 bases in between. Germline CDR1 is SQVTM and CDR2 is ANQGSEA. CDR3 loop: CSVELLDSGANVLTF. As DNA, the CDR3 is TGCAGCGTTGAACTACTAGATTCCGGGGCCAACGTCCTGACTTTC.

DNA of the CDR3: TGTGCCAGTAACGGTATCGGGACAGGGAACACAGATACGCAGTATTTT. This translates into CASNGIGTGNTDTQYF. This rearrangement joins TRBV19 to TRBJ2-3, with TRBD1 matching over 9 bases. The CDR3 is made up of 16 amino acids. Germline CDR1 reads LNHDA; CDR2 reads SQIVND (reference sequence). The V gene end was trimmed by 7 bases and the J gene end by 2 bases; junction bases not matched to a gene: 10. The whole variable domain, filled in from reference TRBV19 and TRBJ2-3, reads DGGITQSPKYLFRKEGQNVTLSCEQNLNHDAMYWYRQDPGQGLRLIYYSQIVNDFQKGDIAEGYSVSREKKESFPLTVTSAQKNPTAFYLCASNGIGTGNTDTQYFGPGTRLTVL.

V usage is TRBV10-3 and J usage is TRBJ2-7, with TRBD1 identical over 12 bases. The CDR3 spans 12 residues. Looked up from germline, CDR1 is ENHRY and CDR2 is SYGVKD. The CDR3 DNA reads TGTGCAGGGGGACAGGGGGCAGGAGAGCAGTACTTC. Translated, it gives CAGGQGAGEQYF.

This chain connects TRBV7-9 to TRBJ1-5, with a weak D call TRBD1 (6 bases). Germline V CDR1 and CDR2: SEHNR, FQNEAQ (reference sequence). Between the trimmed V and J ends, which lost 5 bases and 0 bases, there was a span of 17 bases. This CDR3 comprises 17 residues. The CDR3 DNA is TGTGCCAGCAGCCCCGATTCAGGGGTCTATAGCAATCAGCCCCAGCATTTT. Its translation: CASSPDSGVYSNQPQHF. Complete variable domain (other parts from reference TRBV7-9 and TRBJ1-5): DTGVSQNPRHKITKRGQNVTFRCDPISEHNRLYWYRQTLGQGPEFLTYFQNEAQLEKSRLLSDRFSAERPKGSFSTLEIQRTEQGDSAMYLCASSPDSGVYSNQPQHFGDGTRLSIL.

V gene TRBV21-1 combines with J gene TRBJ2-7; the table's D call, TRBD1, was not checked against the DNA. TRBV21-1 is noted as a pseudogene. The CDR3 has 14 residues. The CDR3 nucleotides read TGTGCCAGCAGCATGGGACAGGGGGCCTACGAGCAGTACTTC. Amino acids: CASSMGQGAYEQYF.

The V and J genes are TRBV13 and TRBJ2-2; 10 nucleotides line up with TRBD2. Per germline, CDR1 PRHDT and CDR2 FYEKMQ (reference sequence). The length of the CDR3 is 20 residues. V lost 4 bases and J lost 3; bases outside the gene matches: 17. CDR3 residues: CASSSISGLAQSLDTGELFF. DNA of the CDR3: TGTGCCAGCAGCTCCATATCGGGACTAGCGCAATCTCTAGACACCGGGGAGCTGTTTTTT.

V is TRBV5-5 and J is TRBJ1-2; the D is unclear. V lost 4 bases and J lost 2, with 12 bases in between. The CDR3 sequence is 14 residues long. CDR1 is SGHKS, CDR2 YYEKEE, per germline (reference sequence). The CDR3 sequence is CASSPTTGNYGYTF. The CDR3 DNA follows: TGTGCCAGCAGCCCGACGACGGGGAACTATGGCTACACCTTC. Together with reference TRBV5-5 and TRBJ1-2, the CDR3 gives the full variable domain: DAGVTQSPTHLIKTRGQQVTLRCSPISGHKSVSWYQQVLGQGPQFIFQYYEKEERGRGNFPDRFSARQFPNYSSELNVNALLLGDSALYLCASSPTTGNYGYTFGSGTRLTVV.

The chain is built from TRBV7-9 and TRBJ2-7; 7 positions agree with TRBD1. This CDR3 region has 15 residues. Germline loops: CDR1 SEHNR, CDR2 FQNEAQ (reference sequence). The V gene end was trimmed by 0 bases and the J gene end by 3 bases; junction bases not matched to a gene: 5. The CDR3 bases are TGTGCCAGCAGCTTAGCGCAGGGACAGCACTACGAGCAGTACTTC. Its translation is CASSLAQGQHYEQYF.

The chain links TRBV7-9 to TRBJ1-1; no definite D call. There are 12 residues in the CDR3. V gave up 4 bases and J gave up 8 bases, with 11 bases separating them. Germline V gives CDR1 SEHNR, CDR2 FQNEAQ (reference sequence). DNA for the CDR3: TGTGCCAGCAGCTCGGACTCCCTCGAAGCTTTCTTT. This sequence encodes CASSSDSLEAFF.

The chain carries TRBV6-6 and TRBJ1-2, with TRBD1 matching 7 bases. Trimming at V came to 2 bases and at J to 4 bases, leaving 10 bases not matched to a gene. The germline V gene has CDR1 MNHNY and CDR2 SVGAGI (reference sequence). This CDR3 has 16 residues. DNA of the CDR3: TGTGCCAGCAGTTACACGGCGGACAGGTGGTCCTATGGCTACACCTTC. Amino acid sequence: CASSYTADRWSYGYTF.

The rearrangement joins TRBV27 to TRBJ2-7; 12 bases match TRBD2. The CDR3 sequence is 14 residues long. CDR1 and CDR2 from the germline V gene are MNHEY and SMNVEV (reference sequence). Trimming removed 5 bases from V and 4 bases from J; junction bases left unmatched: 3. CDR3 amino acids: CASSELAGGYEQYF. CDR3 DNA sequence: TGTGCCAGCAGTGAACTAGCGGGAGGTTACGAGCAGTACTTC.

This clone was picked up a small number of times. The J gene is TRBJ2-1, the V gene TRBV19; D remains unclear. V was shortened by 10 bases and J by 2 bases, with 15 bases between the two germline ends. This CDR3 contains 14 residues. Germline loops: CDR1 LNHDA, CDR2 SQIVND (reference sequence). CDR3 nucleotide sequence: TGTGCCACCGGCTTGGGCGTAACCTACAATGAGCAGTTCTTC. Translating it yields CATGLGVTYNEQFF.

This chain links TRBV7-6 with TRBJ1-1, with a possible D match to TRBD1 (5 bases). Looked up from germline, CDR1 is SGHVS and CDR2 is FNYEAQ. The CDR3 has 14 residues. V was pared by 1 base and J by 8 bases, with 14 bases between. CDR3 DNA sequence: TGTGCCAGCAGCTTAGGCGGGGGTCATGAGGAAGCTTTCTTT. This sequence encodes CASSLGGGHEEAFF.

V is TRBV6-1 and J is TRBJ1-1; D unresolved. The CDR3 has 17 amino acids. V was trimmed by 0 bases and J by 2 bases, leaving 16 bases between them. CDR1 MNHNS and CDR2 SASEGT come from the germline V gene. The CDR3 nucleotides read TGTGCCAGCAGTGAAGCGGTCGTTGGGCAGGAAAACACTGAAGCTTTCTTT. It is translated as CASSEAVVGQENTEAFF.

The V and J genes are TRBV13 and TRBJ2-7; TRBD2 agrees at 13 bases. The trim removed 4 bases at V and 5 bases at J, leaving 5 bases unmatched. This CDR3 spans 15 amino acids. Per germline, CDR1 PRHDT and CDR2 FYEKMQ (reference sequence). This CDR3 reads CASSWGLAGSHEQYF. The DNA of the CDR3 is TGTGCCAGCAGCTGGGGACTAGCGGGATCCCACGAGCAGTACTTC. Full variable domain (remainder filled in from reference TRBV13 and TRBJ2-7): AAGVIQSPRHLIKEKRETATLKCYPIPRHDTVYWYQQGPGQDPQFLISFYEKMQSDKGSIPDRFSAQQFSDYHSELNMSSLELGDSALYFCASSWGLAGSHEQYFGPGTRLTVT.

This chain links TRBV27 with TRBJ1-1; D gene ambiguous. V lost 1 base and J 7 bases, leaving 7 bases between the germline ends. The CDR3 is 12 amino acids. In germline, CDR1 is MNHEY, CDR2 SMNVEV (reference sequence). CDR3 DNA: TGTGCCAGCAGTTTATTGGGCAGTGAAGCTTTCTTT. Amino acid sequence: CASSLLGSEAFF.